Given below is one TCR beta chain in context. The entry originates in a study of blood T cell repertoires in COVID-19. Study-wide background: Nucleic acid was either cDNA or gDNA, and it came from T cells, B-cell-depleted T cells, or PBMCs.

The assay was immunoSEQ multiplex PCR, and TCRdb's table has in-frame clones only and misses some. The sample lists approximately 220,000 clones, 86% seen once, with about 2% in the top ten. Germline V lookup: CDR1 SGHNT, CDR2 YYREEE (reference sequence). The germline V and J ends were trimmed by 1 base and 13 bases, with 15 bases remaining between them. The CDR3 covers 13 residues. The material sequenced was peripheral blood. This chain uses TRBV5-4 with TRBJ2-4; a possible D gene is TRBD2 (6 bases). This TCR was sampled from a woman between 50 and 59 years old with acute or convalescent COVID-19. CDR3 nucleotides: TGTGCCAGCAGCTTGCGGGGAGGAGAGGCCCAGTACTTC. Translating gives CASSLRGGEAQYF. Full variable domain (rest looked up from reference TRBV5-4 and TRBJ2-4): ETGVTQSPTHLIKTRGQQVTLRCSSQSGHNTVSWYQQALGQGPQFIFQYYREEENGRGNFPPRFSGLQFPNYSSELNVNALELDDSALYLCASSLRGGEAQYFGAGTRLSVL.